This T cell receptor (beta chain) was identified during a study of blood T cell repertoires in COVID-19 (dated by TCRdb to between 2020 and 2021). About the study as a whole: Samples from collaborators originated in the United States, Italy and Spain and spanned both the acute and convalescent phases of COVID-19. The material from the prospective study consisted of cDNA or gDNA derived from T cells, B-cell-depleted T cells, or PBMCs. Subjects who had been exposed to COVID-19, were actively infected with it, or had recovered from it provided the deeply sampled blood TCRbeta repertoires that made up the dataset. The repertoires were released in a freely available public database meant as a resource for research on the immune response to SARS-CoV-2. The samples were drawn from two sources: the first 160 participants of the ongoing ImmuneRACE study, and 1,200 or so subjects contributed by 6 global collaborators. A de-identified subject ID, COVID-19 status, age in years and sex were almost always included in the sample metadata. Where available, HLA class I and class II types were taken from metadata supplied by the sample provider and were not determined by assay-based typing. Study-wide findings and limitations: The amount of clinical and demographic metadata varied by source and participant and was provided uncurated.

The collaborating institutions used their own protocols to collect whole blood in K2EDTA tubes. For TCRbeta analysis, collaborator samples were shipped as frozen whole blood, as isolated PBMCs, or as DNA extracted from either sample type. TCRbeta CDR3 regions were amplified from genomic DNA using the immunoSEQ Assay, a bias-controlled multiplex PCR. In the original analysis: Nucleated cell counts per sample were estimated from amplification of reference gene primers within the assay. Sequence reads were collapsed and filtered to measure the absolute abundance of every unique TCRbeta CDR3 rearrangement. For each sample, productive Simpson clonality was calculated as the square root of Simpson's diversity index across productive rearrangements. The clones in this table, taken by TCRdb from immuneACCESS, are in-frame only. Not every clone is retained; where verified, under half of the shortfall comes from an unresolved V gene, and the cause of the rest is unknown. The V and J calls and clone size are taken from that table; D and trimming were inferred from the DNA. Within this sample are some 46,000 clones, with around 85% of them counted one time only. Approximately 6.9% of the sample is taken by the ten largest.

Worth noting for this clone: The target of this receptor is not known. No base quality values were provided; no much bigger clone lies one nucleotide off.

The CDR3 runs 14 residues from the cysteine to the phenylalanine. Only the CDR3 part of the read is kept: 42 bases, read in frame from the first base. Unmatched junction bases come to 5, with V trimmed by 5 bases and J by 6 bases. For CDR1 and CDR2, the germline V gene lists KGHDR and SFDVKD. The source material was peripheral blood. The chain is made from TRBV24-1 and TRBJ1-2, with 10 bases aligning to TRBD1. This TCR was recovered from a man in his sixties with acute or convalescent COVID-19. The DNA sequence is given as TGTGCCACCAGTGCTGACAGGGGGCTCGATGGCTACACCTTC. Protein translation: CATSADRGLDGYTF.